The TCR beta chain described here comes from a study of post-analysis software for immune sequencing data. V lost 0 bases to trimming and J lost 3 bases, with 9 bases between them. In germline, CDR1 is DFQATT, CDR2 SNEGSKA (reference sequence). This CDR3 spans 13 amino acids. TCR beta cDNA libraries included unique molecular identifiers. TCRdb fed the PCR reads into MiXCR, producing one record per CDR3 protein. Among under 900,000 distinct CDR3 sequences, roughly half were seen once, and the ten largest hold about 4.8%. Study-level points and caveats: Patients carried roughly five TRBV segments more frequently than controls did, and TRBV5-6, TRBV5-1 and TRBV20-1 were among them. F measure showed strong co-clustering of same-batch samples.

As regards this clonotype: Its antigen is currently unknown.

V gene TRBV20-1 combines with J gene TRBJ2-7, with TRBD2 as a possible D gene (6 bases). The receptor was derived from a girl aged 10 to 17 with multiple sclerosis. Sequenced input: blood. Written as DNA, the CDR3 is TGCAGTGCTAGAGATGGGACTGGCTACGAGCAGTACTTC. Residues: CSARDGTGYEQYF.